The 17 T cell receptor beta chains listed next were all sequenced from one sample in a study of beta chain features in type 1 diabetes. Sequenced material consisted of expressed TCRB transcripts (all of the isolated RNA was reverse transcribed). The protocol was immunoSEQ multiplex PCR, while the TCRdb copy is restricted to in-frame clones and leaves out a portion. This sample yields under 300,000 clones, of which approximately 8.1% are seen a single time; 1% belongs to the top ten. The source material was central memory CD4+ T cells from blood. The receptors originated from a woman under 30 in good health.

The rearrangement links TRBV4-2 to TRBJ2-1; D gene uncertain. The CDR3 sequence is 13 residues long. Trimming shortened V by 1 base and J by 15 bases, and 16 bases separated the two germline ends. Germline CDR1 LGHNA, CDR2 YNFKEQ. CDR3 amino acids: CASSQVLLSMPFF. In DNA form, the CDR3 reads TGTGCCAGCAGCCAAGTCCTACTAAGTATGCCGTTCTTC.

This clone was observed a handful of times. The CDR3 spells CASSVGGSRATEAFF. The CDR3, as DNA: TGTGCCAGCAGCGTAGGCGGCAGTCGGGCCACTGAAGCTTTCTTT. V usage is TRBV9 and J usage is TRBJ1-1; D unresolved. The CDR3 spans 15 residues. Deletions cut 0 bases from V and 4 bases from J, with 13 bases between. Germline V gene lookup returns CDR1 SGDLS and CDR2 YYNGEE.

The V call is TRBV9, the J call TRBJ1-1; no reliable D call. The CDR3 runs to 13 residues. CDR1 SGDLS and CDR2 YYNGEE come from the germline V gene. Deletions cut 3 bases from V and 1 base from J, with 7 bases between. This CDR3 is CASSARGNTEAFF. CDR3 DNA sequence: TGTGCCAGCAGCGCCAGAGGGAACACTGAAGCTTTCTTT.

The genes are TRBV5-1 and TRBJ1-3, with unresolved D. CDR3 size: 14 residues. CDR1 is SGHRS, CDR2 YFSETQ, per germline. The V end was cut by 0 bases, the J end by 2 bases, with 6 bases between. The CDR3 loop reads CASSLEGTGNTIYF. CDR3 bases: TGCGCCAGCAGCTTGGAGGGAACTGGAAACACCATATATTTT.

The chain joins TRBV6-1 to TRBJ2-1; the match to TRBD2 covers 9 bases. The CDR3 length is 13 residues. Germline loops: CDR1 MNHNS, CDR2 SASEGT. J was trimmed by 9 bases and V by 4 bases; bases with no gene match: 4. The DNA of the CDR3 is TGTGCCAGCAGTGCTATAGCGGGAGTTGAGCAGTTCTTC. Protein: CASSAIAGVEQFF.

CDR3 loop: CASSASRTSGGAGEQFF. CDR3 DNA: TGTGCCAGCAGCGCCTCCCGTACTAGCGGGGGGGCGGGTGAGCAGTTCTTC. The chain combines TRBV7-2 with TRBJ2-1, with 13 bases fitting TRBD2. The ends lost 5 bases at V and 9 bases at J; junction bases unmatched: 13. CDR3 length: 17 residues. CDR1 and CDR2 (germline): SGHTA, FQGNSA.

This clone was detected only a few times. CDR3 nucleotide sequence: TGTGCCAGCACCTCTAGCGGGAGCGGTGATTACAATGAGCAGTTCTTC. Protein sequence: CASTSSGSGDYNEQFF. The chain couples TRBV9 to TRBJ2-1; 10 nucleotides agree with TRBD2. With 6 bases clipped from V and 4 bases from J, the junction kept 10 bases outside the gene matches. CDR3 length: 16 amino acids. The germline gives CDR1 SGDLS, CDR2 YYNGEE.

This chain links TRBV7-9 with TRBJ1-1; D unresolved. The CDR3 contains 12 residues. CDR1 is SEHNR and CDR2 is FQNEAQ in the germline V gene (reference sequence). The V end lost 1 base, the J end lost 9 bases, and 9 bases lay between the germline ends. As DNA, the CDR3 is TGTGCCAGCAGCTTAGAAACATCCAAAGCTTTCTTT. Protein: CASSLETSKAFF. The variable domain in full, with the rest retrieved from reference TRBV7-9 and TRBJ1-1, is DTGVSQNPRHKITKRGQNVTFRCDPISEHNRLYWYRQTLGQGPEFLTYFQNEAQLEKSRLLSDRFSAERPKGSFSTLEIQRTEQGDSAMYLCASSLETSKAFFGQGTRLTVV.

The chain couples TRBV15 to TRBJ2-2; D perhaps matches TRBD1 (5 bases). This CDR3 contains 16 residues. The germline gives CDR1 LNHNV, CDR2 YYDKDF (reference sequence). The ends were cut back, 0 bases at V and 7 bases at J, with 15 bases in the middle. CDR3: CATSRDVRAANGELFF. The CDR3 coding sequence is TGTGCCACCAGCAGAGATGTCAGGGCGGCTAACGGGGAGCTGTTTTTT.

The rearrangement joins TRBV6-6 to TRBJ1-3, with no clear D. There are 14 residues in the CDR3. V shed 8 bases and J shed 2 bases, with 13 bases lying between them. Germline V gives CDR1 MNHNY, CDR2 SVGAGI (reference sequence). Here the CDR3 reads CASGIALTGNTIYF. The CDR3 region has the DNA TGTGCCAGCGGGATCGCACTTACTGGAAACACCATATATTTT.

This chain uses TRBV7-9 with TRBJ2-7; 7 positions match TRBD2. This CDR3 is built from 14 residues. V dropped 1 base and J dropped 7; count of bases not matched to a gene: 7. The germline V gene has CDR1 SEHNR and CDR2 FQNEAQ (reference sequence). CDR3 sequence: CASSLGAGLREQYF. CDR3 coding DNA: TGTGCCAGCAGCTTAGGGGCGGGACTACGTGAGCAGTACTTC.

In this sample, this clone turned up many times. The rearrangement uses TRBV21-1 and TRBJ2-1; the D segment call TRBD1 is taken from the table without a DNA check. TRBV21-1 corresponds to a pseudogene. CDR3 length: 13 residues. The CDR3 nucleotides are TGTGCCAGCAGCATAGCTGGGCAGAATGAGCAGTTCTTC. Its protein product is CASSIAGQNEQFF.

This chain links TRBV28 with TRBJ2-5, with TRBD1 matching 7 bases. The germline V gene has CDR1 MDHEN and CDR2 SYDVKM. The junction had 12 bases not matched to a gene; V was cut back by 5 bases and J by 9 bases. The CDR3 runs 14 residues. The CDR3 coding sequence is TGTGCCAGCAGTCTCGACAGGGCTGCAGGGGCCCAGTACTTC. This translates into CASSLDRAAGAQYF.

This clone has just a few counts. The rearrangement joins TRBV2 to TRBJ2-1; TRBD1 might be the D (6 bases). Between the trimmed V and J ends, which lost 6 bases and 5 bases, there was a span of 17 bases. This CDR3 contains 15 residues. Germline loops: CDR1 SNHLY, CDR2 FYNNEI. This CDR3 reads CASRERRQADNEQFF. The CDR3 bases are TGTGCCAGCAGGGAGAGACGACAGGCCGACAATGAGCAGTTCTTC.

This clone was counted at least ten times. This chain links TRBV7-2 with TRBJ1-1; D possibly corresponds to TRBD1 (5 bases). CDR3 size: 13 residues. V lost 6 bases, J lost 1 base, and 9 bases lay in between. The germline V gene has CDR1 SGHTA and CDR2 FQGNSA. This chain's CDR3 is CASRRQRNTEAFF. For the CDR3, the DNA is TGTGCCAGCAGGAGACAGAGGAACACTGAAGCTTTCTTT.

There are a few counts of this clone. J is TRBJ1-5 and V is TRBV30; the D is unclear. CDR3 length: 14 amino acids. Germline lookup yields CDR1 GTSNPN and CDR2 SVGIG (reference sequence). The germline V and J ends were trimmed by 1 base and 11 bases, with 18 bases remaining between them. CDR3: CAWSAGIKSAAQHF. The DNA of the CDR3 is TGTGCCTGGAGTGCCGGTATTAAATCAGCGGCCCAGCATTTT.

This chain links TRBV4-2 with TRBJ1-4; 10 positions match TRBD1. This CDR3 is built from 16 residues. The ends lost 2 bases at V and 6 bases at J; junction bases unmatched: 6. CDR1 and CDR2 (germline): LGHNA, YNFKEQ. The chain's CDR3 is CASSQQRQGAYEKLFF. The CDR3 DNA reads TGTGCCAGCAGCCAACAAAGACAGGGGGCGTATGAAAAACTGTTTTTT.